This T cell receptor beta chain was observed in a study of response to subunit inactivated influenza vaccine. In this sample, this clonotype turned up once. Its matching antigen is unknown. General study results and limits: The study's authors posited that every seasonal influenza vaccination enlists few new T cells.

MiXCR was run by TCRdb on the RT-PCR reads, yielding one entry per CDR3 protein. The data hold 500,000 to 700,000 distinct CDR3 sequences, with under 30% observed a single time. This same sample was also taken into another study, of T cells expressing NK-cell markers. From that study: 5'RACE template switching with UMIs produced the TCR beta cDNA. Repertoires of TCR beta were obtained from T cells sorted as CD3+CD56+NKG2C+, CD3+CD56+NKG2C- and CD3+CD56-NKG2C+. The study sequenced eight donors, seven HCMV-seropositive and one seronegative.

The clonotype comes from a man between 45 and 60 years old who received an inactivated influenza vaccine. This specimen was CD4+ T cells sorted from PBMCs, taken 11 to 12 days after vaccination.

Here the CDR3 reads CAWSRQGPSGNTIYF. The CDR3 nucleotides read TGTGCCTGGAGTAGACAGGGTCCCTCTGGAAACACCATATATTTT. This chain connects TRBV30 to TRBJ1-3, with TRBD1 identical over 7 bases. The germline CDR1 and CDR2 sequences are GTSNPN and SVGIG (reference sequence). The CDR3 length is 15 residues. V was clipped by 2 bases and J by 0 bases; unmatched bases: 4.